A single sample is the source of the 9 T cell receptor beta chains below, sequenced in a study of cytomegalovirus exposure and HLA in healthy donors. The PCR employed 60 Vbeta primers together with 13 Jbeta primers. Repertoires were generated with immunoSEQ multiplex PCR, while TCRdb's copy carries only in-frame clones and drops some. The repertoire includes about 170,000 clones, 78% of them detected once, and about 13% sits in the top ten. The sample consisted of PBMCs. The receptors were gathered from a woman between 50 and 59 years old in good health and CMV-seropositive.

V and J are TRBV15 and TRBJ1-1; 8 nucleotides agree with TRBD1. CDR1 and CDR2 from the germline V gene are LNHNV and YYDKDF (reference sequence). The CDR3 is made up of 17 amino acids. V shed 0 bases, J shed 3 bases, and the junction held 9 bases outside the gene matches. CDR3 protein: CATSRDWGRGPHTEAFF. For the CDR3, the DNA is TGTGCCACCAGCAGAGATTGGGGCAGGGGGCCTCACACTGAAGCTTTCTTT.

This chain joins TRBV5-1 and TRBJ2-3, with D possibly TRBD1 on 6 matching bases. There are 15 residues in the CDR3. Looked up from germline, CDR1 is SGHRS and CDR2 is YFSETQ. The V end lost 0 bases, the J end lost 4 bases, and 12 bases lay between the germline ends. The CDR3 sequence: CASSLVQGIADTQYF. In DNA, the CDR3 is TGCGCCAGCAGCTTGGTACAGGGAATTGCAGATACGCAGTATTTT.

This chain connects TRBV2 to TRBJ1-1; tentatively, D is TRBD1 (5 bases). Trimming stripped 2 bases from V and 2 bases from J, with 12 bases between. From germline, CDR1 is SNHLY and CDR2 FYNNEI. This CDR3 has 15 residues. The CDR3 DNA reads as TGTGCCAGCAGTGAACGCCGGGGGGGAAACACTGAAGCTTTCTTT. Amino acids: CASSERRGGNTEAFF.

This clone appeared a single time. This CDR3 is also generated by other DNA sequences in the sample. The chain carries TRBV19 and TRBJ2-7, with D possibly being TRBD1 (8 bases). This CDR3 has 13 residues. Looked up from germline, CDR1 is LNHDA and CDR2 is SQIVND (reference sequence). Trimming cost V 9 bases and J 2 bases, with 14 bases left between them. The CDR3 spells CARGRDRTYEQYF. In nucleotides, the CDR3 is TGTGCCAGGGGGAGGGACAGGACCTACGAGCAGTACTTC. The variable domain in full, completed from reference TRBV19 and TRBJ2-7, reads DGGITQSPKYLFRKEGQNVTLSCEQNLNHDAMYWYRQDPGQGLRLIYYSQIVNDFQKGDIAEGYSVSREKKESFPLTVTSAQKNPTAFYLCARGRDRTYEQYFGPGTRLTVT.

The J gene is TRBJ1-3, the V gene TRBV4-1, with unresolved D. CDR3 length: 15 amino acids. Germline loops: CDR1 MGHRA, CDR2 YSYEKL. V lost 1 base, J lost 0 bases, and 7 bases lay in between. CDR3 protein: CASSQVTFSGNTIYF. Written as DNA, the CDR3 is TGCGCCAGCAGCCAAGTAACATTCTCTGGAAACACCATATATTTT.

For the CDR3, the DNA is TGCGCCAGCAGCCCCGGAAACTACGAGCAGTACTTC. Residues: CASSPGNYEQYF. The chain uses TRBV5-1 and TRBJ2-5; D gene unclear. The J call could be wrong; TRBJ2-7 is a better fit for the DNA end. This CDR3 is 12 amino acids long. Germline V gene sequence: CDR1 SGHRS, CDR2 YFSETQ.

The rearrangement uses TRBV2 and TRBJ2-2; the D gene is possibly TRBD1 (6 bases). The germline gives CDR1 SNHLY, CDR2 FYNNEI. Trimming stripped 5 bases from V and 6 bases from J, with 10 bases between. This CDR3 has 13 amino acids. The CDR3 reads CASSLQGAGELFF. CDR3 coding DNA: TGTGCCAGCAGTCTACAGGGAGCCGGGGAGCTGTTTTTT.

The chain links TRBV27 to TRBJ2-7; possibly TRBD2 for D (5 bases). CDR3 length equals 13 residues. V lost 4 bases, J lost 2 bases, and 9 bases lay in between. The germline V gene encodes CDR1 MNHEY and CDR2 SMNVEV (reference sequence). The CDR3 coding sequence is TGTGCCAGCAGTTCGGGAAGGCCCTACGAGCAGTACTTC. Translating gives CASSSGRPYEQYF.

There are a few counts of this clone. The V call is TRBV4-1, the J call TRBJ2-7; D is possibly TRBD2 (6 bases). The V end lost 0 bases, the J end lost 0 bases, and 12 bases lay between the germline ends. In germline, CDR1 is MGHRA, CDR2 YSYEKL. This CDR3 has 16 residues. DNA of the CDR3: TGCGCCAGCAGCCAAGATGTCTACGGGGGCTCCTACGAGCAGTACTTC. Translation: CASSQDVYGGSYEQYF.